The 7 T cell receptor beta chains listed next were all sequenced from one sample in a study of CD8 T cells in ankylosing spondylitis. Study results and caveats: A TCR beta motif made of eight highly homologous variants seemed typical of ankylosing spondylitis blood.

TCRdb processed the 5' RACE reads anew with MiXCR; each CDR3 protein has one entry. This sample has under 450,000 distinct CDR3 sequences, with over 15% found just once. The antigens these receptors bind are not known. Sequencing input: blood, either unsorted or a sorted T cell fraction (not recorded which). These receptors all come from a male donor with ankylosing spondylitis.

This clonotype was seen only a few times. The CDR3 is CASSVEGNTDTQYF. The CDR3 region has the DNA TGTGCCAGCAGCGTAGAGGGGAACACAGATACGCAGTATTTT. V gene TRBV9 combines with J gene TRBJ2-3; tentative D call: TRBD1 (5 bases). From germline, CDR1 is SGDLS and CDR2 YYNGEE. This CDR3 comprises 14 residues. The germline V and J ends were trimmed by 0 bases and 2 bases, with 7 bases remaining between them.

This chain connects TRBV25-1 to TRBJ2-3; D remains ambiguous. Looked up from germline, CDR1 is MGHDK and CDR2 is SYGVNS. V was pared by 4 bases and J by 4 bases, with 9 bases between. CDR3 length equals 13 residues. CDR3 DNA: TGTGCCAGCAGTGTGGTGGGCGCAGATACGCAGTATTTT. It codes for CASSVVGADTQYF.

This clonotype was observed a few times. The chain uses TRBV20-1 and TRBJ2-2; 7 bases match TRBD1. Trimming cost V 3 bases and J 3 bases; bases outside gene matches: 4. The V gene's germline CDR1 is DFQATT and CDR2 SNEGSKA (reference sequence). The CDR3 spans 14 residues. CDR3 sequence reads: CSASRQGHTGELFF. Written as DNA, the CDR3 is TGCAGTGCTAGTAGACAGGGACACACCGGGGAGCTGTTTTTT.

This chain's CDR3 is CASSPLQGASSYEQYF. The CDR3, as DNA: TGTGCCAGCAGTCCCCTACAGGGGGCGAGCTCCTACGAGCAGTACTTC. V gene TRBV28 combines with J gene TRBJ2-7, with 9 bases lining up with TRBD1. The CDR3 extends over 16 amino acids. Losses at the gene ends were 5 bases for V and 0 bases for J; bases not matched to a gene: 8. CDR1 and CDR2 (germline): MDHEN, SYDVKM.

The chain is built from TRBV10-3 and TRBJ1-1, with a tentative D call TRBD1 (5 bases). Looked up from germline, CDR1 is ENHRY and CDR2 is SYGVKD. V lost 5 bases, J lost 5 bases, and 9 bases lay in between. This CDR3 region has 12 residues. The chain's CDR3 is CAISRDGTEAFF. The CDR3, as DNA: TGTGCCATCAGTAGGGACGGGACTGAAGCTTTCTTT.

The CDR3 region has the DNA TGCAGTGCTTCCCCCAGGCCGCCGAGGGGGTACTACGAGCAGTACTTC. This encodes CSASPRPPRGYYEQYF. The rearrangement links TRBV20-1 to TRBJ2-7; weak D call: TRBD1 (6 bases). Germline CDR1 is DFQATT and CDR2 is SNEGSKA (reference sequence). V was shortened by 5 bases and J by 3 bases, with 23 bases between the two germline ends. The CDR3 is made up of 16 amino acids.

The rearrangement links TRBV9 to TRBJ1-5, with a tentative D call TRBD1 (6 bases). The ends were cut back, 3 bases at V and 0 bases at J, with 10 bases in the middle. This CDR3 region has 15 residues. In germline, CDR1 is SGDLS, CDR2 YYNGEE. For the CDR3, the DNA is TGTGCCAGCAGCGCTACAGGGAATAGCAATCAGCCCCAGCATTTT. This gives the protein CASSATGNSNQPQHF.